This T cell receptor (beta chain) stems from a study of OX40 agonist ivuxolimab in advanced cancers. Study-wide background: Patients were dosed with the agonistic anti-OX40 (CD134) antibody ivuxolimab. Study results and limitations: The authors also found low normalized T-cell clonal expansion in some nonresponders. People who partly responded at 0.1-3.0 mg/kg had some of the least clonal expansion seen.

J lost 2 bases, V lost 2 bases, and 6 bases had no gene match. The CDR3 totals 15 residues. In germline, CDR1 is ENHRY, CDR2 SYGVKD. Some clones are missing from TCRdb's copy, which holds only in-frame ones; the method was immunoSEQ multiplex PCR. Altogether tens of thousands of clones are present, under 90% being singletons, with the ten largest covering 32%. Regarding this clone: Antigen: not known.

This specimen consisted of CD4+ or CD8+ T cells sorted from blood, obtained in a trial of the OX40 agonist ivuxolimab. This TCR was sampled from an adult with an advanced solid tumor such as melanoma, head and neck, liver or kidney cancer. This chain uses TRBV10-3 with TRBJ2-7; 7 bases line up with TRBD1. CDR3 coding DNA: TGTGCCATCAGTGAGACCCGGGACAGCACCTACGAGCAGTACTTC. Amino acid sequence: CAISETRDSTYEQYF.